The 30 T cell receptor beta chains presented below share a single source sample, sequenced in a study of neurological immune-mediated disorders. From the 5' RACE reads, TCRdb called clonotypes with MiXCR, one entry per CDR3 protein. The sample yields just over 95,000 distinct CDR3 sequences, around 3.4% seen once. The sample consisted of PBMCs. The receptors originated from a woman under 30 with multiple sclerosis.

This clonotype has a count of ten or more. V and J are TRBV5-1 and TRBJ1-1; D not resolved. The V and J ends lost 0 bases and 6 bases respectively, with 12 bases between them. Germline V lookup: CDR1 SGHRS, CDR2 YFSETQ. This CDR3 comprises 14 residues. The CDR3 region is CASSLGPASPEAFF. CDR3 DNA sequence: TGCGCCAGCAGCTTGGGACCGGCTTCCCCTGAAGCTTTCTTT.

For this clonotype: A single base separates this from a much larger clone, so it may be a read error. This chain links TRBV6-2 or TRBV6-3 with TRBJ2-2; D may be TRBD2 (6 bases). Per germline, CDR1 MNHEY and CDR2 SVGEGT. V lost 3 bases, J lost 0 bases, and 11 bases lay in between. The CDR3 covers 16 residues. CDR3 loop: CASSYHGGTNTGELFF. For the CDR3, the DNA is TGTGCCAGCAGTTATCACGGCGGGACGAACACCGGGGAGCTGTTTTTT.

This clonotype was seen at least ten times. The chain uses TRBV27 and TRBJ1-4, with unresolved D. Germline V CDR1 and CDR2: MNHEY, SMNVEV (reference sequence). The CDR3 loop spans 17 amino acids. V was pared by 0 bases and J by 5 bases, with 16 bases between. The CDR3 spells CASSLSHREGSNEKLFF. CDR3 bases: TGTGCCAGCAGTTTATCCCACAGAGAGGGTTCGAATGAAAAACTGTTTTTT.

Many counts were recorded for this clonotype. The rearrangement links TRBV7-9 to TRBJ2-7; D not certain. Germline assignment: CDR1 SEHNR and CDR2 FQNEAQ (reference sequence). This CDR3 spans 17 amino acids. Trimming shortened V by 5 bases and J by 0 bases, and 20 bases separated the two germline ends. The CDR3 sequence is CASSPPWAKGNSYEQYF. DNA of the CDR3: TGTGCCAGCAGCCCCCCCTGGGCCAAGGGAAACTCCTACGAGCAGTACTTC. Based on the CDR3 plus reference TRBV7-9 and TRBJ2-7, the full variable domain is DTGVSQNPRHKITKRGQNVTFRCDPISEHNRLYWYRQTLGQGPEFLTYFQNEAQLEKSRLLSDRFSAERPKGSFSTLEIQRTEQGDSAMYLCASSPPWAKGNSYEQYFGPGTRLTVT.

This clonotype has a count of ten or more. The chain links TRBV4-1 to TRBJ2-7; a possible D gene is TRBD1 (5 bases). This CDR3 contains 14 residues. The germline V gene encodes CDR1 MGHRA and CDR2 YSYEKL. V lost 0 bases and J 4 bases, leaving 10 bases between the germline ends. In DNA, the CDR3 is TGCGCCAGCAGCCAAGAAGCAGGGTCATACGAGCAGTACTTC. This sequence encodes CASSQEAGSYEQYF.

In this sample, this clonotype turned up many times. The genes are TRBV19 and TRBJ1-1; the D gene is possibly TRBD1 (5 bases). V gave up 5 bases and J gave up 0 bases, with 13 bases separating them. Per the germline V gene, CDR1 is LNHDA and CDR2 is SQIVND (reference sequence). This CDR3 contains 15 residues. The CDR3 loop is CASSPPGHMNTEAFF. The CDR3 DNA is TGTGCCAGTAGTCCCCCCGGACACATGAACACTGAAGCTTTCTTT.

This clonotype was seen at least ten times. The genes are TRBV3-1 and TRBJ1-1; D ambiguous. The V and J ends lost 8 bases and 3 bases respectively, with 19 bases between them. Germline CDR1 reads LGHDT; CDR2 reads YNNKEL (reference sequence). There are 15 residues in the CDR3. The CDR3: CASSPDLGLYTEAFF. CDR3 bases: TGTGCCAGCTCCCCGGATCTAGGGCTGTACACTGAAGCTTTCTTT.

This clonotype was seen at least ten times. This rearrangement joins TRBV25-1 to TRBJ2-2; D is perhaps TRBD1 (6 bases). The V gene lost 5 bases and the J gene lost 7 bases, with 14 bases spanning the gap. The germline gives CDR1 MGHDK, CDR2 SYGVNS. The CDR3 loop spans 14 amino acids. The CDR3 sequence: CASSQQGLDGELFF. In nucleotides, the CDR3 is TGTGCCAGCAGTCAGCAGGGGCTAGACGGGGAGCTGTTTTTT.

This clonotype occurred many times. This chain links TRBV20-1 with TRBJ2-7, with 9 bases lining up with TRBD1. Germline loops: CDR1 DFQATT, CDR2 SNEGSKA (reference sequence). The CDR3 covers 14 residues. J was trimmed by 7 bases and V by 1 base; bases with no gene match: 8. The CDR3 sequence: CSARALDRGIEQYF. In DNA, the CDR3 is TGCAGTGCTAGAGCCCTGGACAGGGGAATTGAGCAGTACTTC.

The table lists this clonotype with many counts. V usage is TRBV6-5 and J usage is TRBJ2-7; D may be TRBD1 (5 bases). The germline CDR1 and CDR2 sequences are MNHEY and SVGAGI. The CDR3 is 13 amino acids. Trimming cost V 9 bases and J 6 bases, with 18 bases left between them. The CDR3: CASRAGNLGEQYF. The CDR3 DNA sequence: TGTGCCAGTAGGGCAGGGAATTTGGGCGAGCAGTACTTC.

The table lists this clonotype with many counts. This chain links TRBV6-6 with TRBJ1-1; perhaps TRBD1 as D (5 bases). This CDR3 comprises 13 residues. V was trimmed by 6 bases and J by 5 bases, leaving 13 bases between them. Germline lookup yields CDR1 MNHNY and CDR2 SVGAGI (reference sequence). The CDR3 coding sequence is TGTGCCAGCAGCGAGGGGATATGGACTGAAGCTTTCTTT. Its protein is CASSEGIWTEAFF.

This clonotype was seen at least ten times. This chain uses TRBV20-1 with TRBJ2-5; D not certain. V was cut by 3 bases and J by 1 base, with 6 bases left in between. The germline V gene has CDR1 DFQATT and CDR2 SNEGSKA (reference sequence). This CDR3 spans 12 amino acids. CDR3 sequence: CSARAIQETQYF. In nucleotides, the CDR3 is TGCAGTGCTAGGGCGATCCAAGAGACCCAGTACTTC.

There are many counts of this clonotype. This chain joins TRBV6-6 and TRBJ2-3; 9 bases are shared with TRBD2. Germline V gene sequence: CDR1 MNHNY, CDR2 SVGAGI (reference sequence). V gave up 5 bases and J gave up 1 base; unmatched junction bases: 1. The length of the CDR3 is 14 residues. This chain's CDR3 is CASSPSGGTDTQYF. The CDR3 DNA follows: TGTGCCAGCAGTCCTAGCGGGGGCACAGATACGCAGTATTTT.

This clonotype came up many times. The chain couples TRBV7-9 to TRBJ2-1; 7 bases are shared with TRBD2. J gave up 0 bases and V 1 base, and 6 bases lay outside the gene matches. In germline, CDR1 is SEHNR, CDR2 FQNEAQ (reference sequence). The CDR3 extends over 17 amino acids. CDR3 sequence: CASSLGPSGNSYNEQFF. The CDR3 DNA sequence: TGTGCCAGCAGCTTAGGCCCTAGCGGAAACTCCTACAATGAGCAGTTCTTC.

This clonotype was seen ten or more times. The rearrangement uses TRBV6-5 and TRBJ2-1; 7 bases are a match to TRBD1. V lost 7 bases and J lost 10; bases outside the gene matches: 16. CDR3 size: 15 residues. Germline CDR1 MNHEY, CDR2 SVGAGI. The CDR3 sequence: CASTPEGGFRAEQFF. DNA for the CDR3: TGTGCCAGCACCCCGGAAGGGGGCTTCAGGGCAGAGCAGTTCTTC.

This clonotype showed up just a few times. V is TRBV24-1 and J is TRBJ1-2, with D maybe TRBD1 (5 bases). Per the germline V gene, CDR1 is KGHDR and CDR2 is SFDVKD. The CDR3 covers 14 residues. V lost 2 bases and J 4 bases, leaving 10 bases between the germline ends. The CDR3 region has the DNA TGTGCCACCAGTGATTCGGGACGGCTCTATGGCTACACCTTC. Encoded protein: CATSDSGRLYGYTF.

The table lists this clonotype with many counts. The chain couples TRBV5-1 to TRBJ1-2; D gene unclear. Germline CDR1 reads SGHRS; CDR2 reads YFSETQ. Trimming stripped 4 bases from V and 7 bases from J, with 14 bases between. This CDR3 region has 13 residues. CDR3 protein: CASSLGLKGGYTF. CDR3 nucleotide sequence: TGCGCCAGCAGCCTGGGCCTCAAAGGTGGCTACACCTTC. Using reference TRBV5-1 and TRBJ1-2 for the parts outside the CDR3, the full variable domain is KAGVTQTPRYLIKTRGQQVTLSCSPISGHRSVSWYQQTPGQGLQFLFEYFSETQRNKGNFPGRFSGRQFSNSRSEMNVSTLELGDSALYLCASSLGLKGGYTFGSGTRLTVV.

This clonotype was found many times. CDR3 nucleotide sequence: TGTGCCAGCAGTTTCGGGCTCCGGGGTCGCTATGGCTACACCTTC. Residues: CASSFGLRGRYGYTF. This chain joins TRBV12-3 or TRBV12-4 and TRBJ1-2; D gene unclear. CDR3 size: 15 residues. Trimming removed 3 bases from V and 4 bases from J, with 15 bases in between.

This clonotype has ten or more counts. In nucleotides, the CDR3 is TGTGCCAGCAGCGCCGGACGGGCCCGTGAAGAGACCCAGTACTTC. Translation: CASSAGRAREETQYF. V is TRBV11-3 and J is TRBJ2-5, with no clear D. Trimming pared 5 bases from V and 3 bases from J, leaving 16 bases between. This CDR3 spans 15 amino acids. From germline, CDR1 is SGHNT and CDR2 YENEEA. The full variable domain, rest sourced from reference TRBV11-3 and TRBJ2-5, is EAGVVQSPRYKIIEKKQPVAFWCNPISGHNTLYWYLQNLGQGPELLIRYENEEAVDDSQLPKDRFSAERLKGVDSTLKIQPAELGDSAVYLCASSAGRAREETQYFGPGTRLLVL.

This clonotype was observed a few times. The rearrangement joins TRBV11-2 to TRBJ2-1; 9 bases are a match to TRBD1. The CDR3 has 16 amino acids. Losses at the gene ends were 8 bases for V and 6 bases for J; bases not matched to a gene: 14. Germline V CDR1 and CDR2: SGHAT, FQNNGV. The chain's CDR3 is CASGEVGTGNINEQFF. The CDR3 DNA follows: TGTGCCAGCGGGGAGGTAGGGACAGGGAACATCAATGAGCAGTTCTTC.

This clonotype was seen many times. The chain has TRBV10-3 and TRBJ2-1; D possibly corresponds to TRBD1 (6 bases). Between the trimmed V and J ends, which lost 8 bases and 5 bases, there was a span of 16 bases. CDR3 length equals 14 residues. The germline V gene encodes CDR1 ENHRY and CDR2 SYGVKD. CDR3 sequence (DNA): TGTGCCATCGGCGTTGGGGGCCTAAACAATGAGCAGTTCTTC. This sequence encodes CAIGVGGLNNEQFF.

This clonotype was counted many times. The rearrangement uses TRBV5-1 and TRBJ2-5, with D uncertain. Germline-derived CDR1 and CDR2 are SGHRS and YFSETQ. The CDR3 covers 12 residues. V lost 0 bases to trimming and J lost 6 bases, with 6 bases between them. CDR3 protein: CASSLGVQTQYF. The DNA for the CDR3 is TGCGCCAGCAGCTTGGGGGTACAGACCCAGTACTTC.

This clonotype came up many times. The CDR3 spells CSARRDGLYEQYF. CDR3 nucleotide sequence: TGCAGTGCGCGCCGGGACGGATTATACGAGCAGTACTTC. The chain links TRBV20-1 to TRBJ2-7; D might be TRBD1 or TRBD2, each matching 5 bases. Trimming cost V 6 bases and J 4 bases, with 16 bases left between them. Germline CDR1 DFQATT, CDR2 SNEGSKA (reference sequence). This CDR3 has 13 amino acids.

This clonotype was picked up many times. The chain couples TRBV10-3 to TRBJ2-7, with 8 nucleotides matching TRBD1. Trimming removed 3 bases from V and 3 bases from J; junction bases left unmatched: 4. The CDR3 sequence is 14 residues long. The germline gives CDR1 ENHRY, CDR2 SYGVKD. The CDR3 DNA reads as TGTGCCATCAGTGATACCAGGGGGCTCTACGAGCAGTACTTC. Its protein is CAISDTRGLYEQYF.

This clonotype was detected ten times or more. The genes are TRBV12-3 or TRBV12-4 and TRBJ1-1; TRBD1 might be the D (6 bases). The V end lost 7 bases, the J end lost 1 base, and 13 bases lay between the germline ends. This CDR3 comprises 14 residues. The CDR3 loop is CASTRGQSNTEAFF. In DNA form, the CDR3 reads TGTGCCAGCACCAGGGGACAATCGAACACTGAAGCTTTCTTT.

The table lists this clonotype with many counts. The CDR3 loop reads CASSLGAGTDEQYF. The CDR3 DNA follows: TGTGCCAGCAGCTTGGGTGCAGGGACGGACGAGCAGTACTTC. The chain couples TRBV5-5 to TRBJ2-7; the D gene could be TRBD1 or TRBD2 (5 bases each). The CDR3 sequence is 14 residues long. CDR1 and CDR2 (germline): SGHKS, YYEKEE (reference sequence). V gave up 0 bases and J gave up 5 bases, with 12 bases separating them.

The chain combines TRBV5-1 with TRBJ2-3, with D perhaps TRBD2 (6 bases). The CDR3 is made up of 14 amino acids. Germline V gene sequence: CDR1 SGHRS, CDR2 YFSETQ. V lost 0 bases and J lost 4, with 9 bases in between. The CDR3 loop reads CASSLGSGSDTQYF. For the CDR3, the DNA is TGCGCCAGCAGCTTGGGAAGCGGGTCAGATACGCAGTATTTT.

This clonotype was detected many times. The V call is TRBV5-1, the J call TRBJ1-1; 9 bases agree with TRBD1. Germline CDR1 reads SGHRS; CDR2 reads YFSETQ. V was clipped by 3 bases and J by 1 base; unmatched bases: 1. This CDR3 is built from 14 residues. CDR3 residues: CASSWGQGNTEAFF. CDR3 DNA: TGCGCCAGCAGCTGGGGACAGGGGAACACTGAAGCTTTCTTT.

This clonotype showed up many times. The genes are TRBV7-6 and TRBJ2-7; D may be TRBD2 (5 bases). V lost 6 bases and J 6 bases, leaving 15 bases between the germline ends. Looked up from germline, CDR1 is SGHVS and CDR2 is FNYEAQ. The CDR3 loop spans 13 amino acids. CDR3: CASSPRPRGEQYF. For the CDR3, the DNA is TGTGCCAGCAGTCCCAGGCCCCGGGGCGAGCAGTACTTC.

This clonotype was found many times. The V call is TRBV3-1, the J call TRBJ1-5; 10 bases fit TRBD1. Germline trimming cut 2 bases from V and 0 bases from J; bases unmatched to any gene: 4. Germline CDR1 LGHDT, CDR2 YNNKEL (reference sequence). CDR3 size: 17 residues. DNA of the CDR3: TGTGCCAGCAGCCAAAGAGGGACAGGGGTTAGCAATCAGCCCCAGCATTTT. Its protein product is CASSQRGTGVSNQPQHF.